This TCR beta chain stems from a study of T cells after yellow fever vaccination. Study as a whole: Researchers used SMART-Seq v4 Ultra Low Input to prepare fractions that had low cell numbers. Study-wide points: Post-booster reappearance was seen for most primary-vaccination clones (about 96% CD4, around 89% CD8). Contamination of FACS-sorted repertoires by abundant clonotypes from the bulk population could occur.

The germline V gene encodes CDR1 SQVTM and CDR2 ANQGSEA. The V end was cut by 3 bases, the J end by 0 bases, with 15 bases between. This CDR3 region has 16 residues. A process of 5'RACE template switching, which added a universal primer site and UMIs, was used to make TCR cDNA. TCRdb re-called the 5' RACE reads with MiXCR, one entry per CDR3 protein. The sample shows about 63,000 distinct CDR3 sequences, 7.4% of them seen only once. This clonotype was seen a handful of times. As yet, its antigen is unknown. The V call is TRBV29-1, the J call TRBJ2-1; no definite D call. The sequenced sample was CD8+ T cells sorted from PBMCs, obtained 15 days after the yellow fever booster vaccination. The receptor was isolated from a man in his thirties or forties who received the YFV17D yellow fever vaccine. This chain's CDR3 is CSVEGYSRSSYNEQFF. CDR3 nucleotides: TGCAGCGTTGAGGGTTATAGCCGGAGCTCCTACAATGAGCAGTTCTTC.